These T cell receptor beta chains were read from a single sample in a study of T-cell reconstitution after alpha-beta-depleted transplantation in children. MiXCR was run by TCRdb on the PCR reads, yielding one entry per CDR3 protein. The table has 90,000 to 100,000 distinct CDR3 sequences, about a quarter seen once. The source was PBMCs, collected before TCRalphabeta/CD19-depleted stem cell transplant. The receptors come from a boy younger than 10 with acute lymphoblastic leukemia, due to receive a stem cell transplant. The CDR3 runs from the conserved cysteine through the conserved F or W. The order of the fields is CDR3 DNA, CDR3 protein, V gene, D gene, J gene, clone size. The D gene is left open where the match is weak. Where a row states a size, it is once, few, many or the class of an expanded clone; other rows omit it.

TGTGCCAGCAGTCTGCAGCTCGGTTATCGGGTGAACTCTGAAGCTTTCTTT,CASSLQLGYRVNSEAFF,TRBV28,-,TRBJ1-1,-
TGTGCCAGCGGTTATCGGACAGGGGGGAACTACGAGCAGTACTTC,CASGYRTGGNYEQYF,TRBV27,TRBD1,TRBJ2-7,few
TGTGCCAGCAGCCGTCCCGGGACAGGGTCGACTGAAGCTTTCTTT,CASSRPGTGSTEAFF,TRBV6-5,TRBD1,TRBJ1-1,many
TGTGCCAGCAGCCGAGGGGGTAGGGGTGAGACAGATACGCAGTATTTT,CASSRGGRGETDTQYF,TRBV5-5,-,TRBJ2-3,-
TGCGCCAGCAGGCTAAACTCCGGGACAGGTACCTACGAGCAGTACTTC,CASRLNSGTGTYEQYF,TRBV5-1,TRBD1,TRBJ2-7,few
TGCGCCAGCAGCCCAAGGGAGGAGAGCTCCTACGAGCAGTACTTC,CASSPREESSYEQYF,TRBV5-1,-,TRBJ2-7,-
TGTGCCAGCAGCTTACTTCCGGGACAAGTCATACAGCCCCAGCATTTT,CASSLLPGQVIQPQHF,TRBV7-2,-,TRBJ1-5,-
TGTGCCAGCAGTTACGTGGACAGGGGAACTGAAGCTTTCTTT,CASSYVDRGTEAFF,TRBV6-2/TRBV6-3,TRBD1,TRBJ1-1,-
TGTGCCACCAGCAGACTAAACCCGACAGTCCTCACAGATACGCAGTATTTT,CATSRLNPTVLTDTQYF,TRBV15,-,TRBJ2-3,-
TGCGCCAGCAGCCCACCGGGACAGTCCTACGAGCAGTACTTC,CASSPPGQSYEQYF,TRBV5-1,TRBD1,TRBJ2-7,many
TGTGCCAGCAGCGTCCCTAGCGGGAACTCCTACGAGCAGTACTTC,CASSVPSGNSYEQYF,TRBV2,TRBD2,TRBJ2-7,-
TGTGCCAGCAGTAGGACAGCTTTTTTTGGGACCGGGGAGCTGTTTTTT,CASSRTAFFGTGELFF,TRBV2,-,TRBJ2-2,many
TGCGCCAGCAGCCAAGATAGGGAGGGCCTTTTCTATAATTCACCCCTCCACTTT,CASSQDREGLFYNSPLHF,TRBV4-3,-,TRBJ1-6,many
TGCGCCAGCAGCCCCGTTGAGCGGCGAGGGAATGAGCAGTTCTTC,CASSPVERRGNEQFF,TRBV5-1,-,TRBJ2-1,few
TGCAGCGTTGCCCAATCCTACGAGCAGTACTTC,CSVAQSYEQYF,TRBV29-1,-,TRBJ2-7,-
TGCGCCAGCAGCCAAGACAGGGGGGAGACCCAGTACTTC,CASSQDRGETQYF,TRBV4-1,TRBD1,TRBJ2-5,few
TGTGCCAGCAGTTTCGACGGGACCTACGAGCAGTACTTC,CASSFDGTYEQYF,TRBV12-3/TRBV12-4,-,TRBJ2-7,-
TGTGCCACCAGCGACGTATGGGGTAATGAGCAGTTCTTC,CATSDVWGNEQFF,TRBV15,-,TRBJ2-1,-
TGTGCCACCAGTGGGCAGGGGAGAGGCAATGAGCAGTTCTTC,CATSGQGRGNEQFF,TRBV24-1,-,TRBJ2-1,few
TGTGCCAGCAGCTCCCAGGGGAGCGGCTACACCTTC,CASSSQGSGYTF,TRBV7-9,-,TRBJ1-2,-
TGTGCCAGCAGTTCCCGTGCATACAGGGACCTACCCTACAATGAGCAGTTCTTC,CASSSRAYRDLPYNEQFF,TRBV6-5,-,TRBJ2-1,-